These 22 T cell receptor beta chains came from one sample sequenced in a study of CD8+ T cells in alopecia areata. Treatment indicated: oral pan-JAK inhibitor, 5-10 mg twice daily. Extraction and reverse transcription of RNA yielded cDNA as the sequencing template. The table came from immunoSEQ multiplex PCR; TCRdb's copy has only in-frame clones and leaves some out. Here the sample spans over 150,000 clones, around 59% being singletons. The input for sequencing was CD4+ T cells sorted from blood, taken at week 24, from a patient treated with tofacitinib. These receptors all come from a human donor with alopecia areata.

This sequence joins TRBV5-1 and TRBJ1-3; 7 bases agree with TRBD1. Germline lookup yields CDR1 SGHRS and CDR2 YFSETQ. The length of the CDR3 is 15 residues. The V segment lost 6 bases and the J segment 2 bases; nucleotides outside the gene matches: 8. The CDR3 nucleotides are TGCGCCAGCACTCTAACCGGACAGGCTGGAAACACCATATATTTT. As protein: CASTLTGQAGNTIYF.

The chain is built from TRBV5-1 and TRBJ1-6, with 7 positions matching TRBD1. Unmatched junction bases numbered 9, after V lost 4 bases and J lost 8 bases. The CDR3 is 15 residues long. Germline CDR1 is SGHRS and CDR2 is YFSETQ. The CDR3 sequence is CASSRDRVRDSPLHF. The CDR3 region has the DNA TGCGCCAGCAGCCGCGACAGGGTACGGGATTCACCCCTCCACTTT.

The sample holds a few counts of this clone. V and J are TRBV5-1 and TRBJ2-5; 10 bases agree with TRBD1. The tail of the sequence fits TRBJ2-7 better, so the J call may be wrong. Germline V gene lookup returns CDR1 SGHRS and CDR2 YFSETQ. The CDR3 is made up of 14 amino acids. DNA for the CDR3: TGCGCCAGCAGCTGGACAGGGGGAACCTACGAGCAGTACTTC. Its translation: CASSWTGGTYEQYF.

In this sample, this clone turned up a few times. This chain joins TRBV7-9 and TRBJ1-4; TRBD1 matches 10 bases. The V segment lost 4 bases and the J segment 8 bases; nucleotides outside the gene matches: 7. This CDR3 is 15 amino acids long. Germline V CDR1 and CDR2: SEHNR, FQNEAQ (reference sequence). Here the CDR3 DNA reads TGTGCCAGCAGCTGGATTGGGACAGGGGACGAAAAACTGTTTTTT. As protein: CASSWIGTGDEKLFF.

This clone was counted once. This sample includes further DNA sequences coding for the same CDR3. The V gene is TRBV5-1, the J gene TRBJ2-7, with 11 bases that match TRBD1. The J segment lost 2 bases and the V segment lost 4 bases, leaving 2 bases of the junction unmatched. CDR1 SGHRS and CDR2 YFSETQ come from the germline V gene. The CDR3 is 14 residues long. The CDR3 loop is CASSTGQGAYEQYF. CDR3 bases: TGCGCCAGCAGCACGGGACAGGGGGCCTACGAGCAGTACTTC.

This chain connects TRBV19 to TRBJ2-6; D is uncertain. V gave up 10 bases and J gave up 4 bases, with 14 bases separating them. The CDR3 spans 14 residues. Germline CDR1 reads LNHDA; CDR2 reads SQIVND (reference sequence). CDR3 sequence: CATCHRRGANVLTF. For the CDR3, the DNA is TGTGCCACCTGCCACCGCCGGGGGGCCAACGTCCTGACTTTC.

The chain carries TRBV5-8 and TRBJ2-5; 7 positions agree with TRBD2. This CDR3 is built from 15 residues. Germline V gene sequence: CDR1 SGHTS, CDR2 YDEGEE. The J segment lost 5 bases and the V segment lost 3 bases, leaving 10 bases of the junction unmatched. In nucleotides, the CDR3 is TGTGCCAGCAGCTCTTGGGGCGCCGGGGGGGAGACCCAGTACTTC. Protein: CASSSWGAGGETQYF. The entire variable domain, with the rest obtained from reference TRBV5-8 and TRBJ2-5, is as follows: EAGVTQSPTHLIKTRGQQATLRCSPISGHTSVYWYQQALGLGLQFLLWYDEGEERNRGNFPPRFSGRQFPNYSSELNVNALELEDSALYLCASSSWGAGGETQYFGPGTRLLVL.

V usage is TRBV30 and J usage is TRBJ2-5; 9 nucleotides line up with TRBD2. CDR3 length: 15 amino acids. Germline CDR1 is GTSNPN and CDR2 is SVGIG (reference sequence). Trimming cost V 0 bases and J 5 bases; bases outside gene matches: 7. The CDR3 DNA reads TGTGCCTGGAGTGTACTGAGCGGGGGGCCGGAGACCCAGTACTTC. This encodes CAWSVLSGGPETQYF.

The chain carries TRBV2 and TRBJ2-5, with D tentatively TRBD2 (5 bases). Germline V gene data show CDR1 as SNHLY and CDR2 as FYNNEI. The CDR3 consists of 15 residues. Trimming removed 5 bases at V and 5 bases at J, with 18 bases between. CDR3 coding DNA: TGTGCCAGCAGTAAGGACCACGGGATGTGGGAGACCCAGTACTTC. The encoded protein is CASSKDHGMWETQYF.

V gene TRBV6-5 combines with J gene TRBJ2-3; D uncertain. Germline loops: CDR1 MNHEY, CDR2 SVGAGI. Trimming took off 6 bases at V and 8 bases at J, with 15 bases between the two ends. The length of the CDR3 is 13 residues. DNA of the CDR3: TGTGCCAGCAGGGCAGTCGCGTTGGGTACGCAGTATTTT. Translation gives CASRAVALGTQYF.

The rearrangement joins TRBV4-1 to TRBJ1-2; no clear D gene. CDR3 length equals 14 residues. Germline-derived CDR1 and CDR2 are MGHRA and YSYEKL. V lost 3 bases, J lost 6 bases, and 14 bases lay in between. DNA for the CDR3: TGCGCCAGCAGCCAGGAGGCGGTCTCAAATGGCTACACCTTC. Protein sequence: CASSQEAVSNGYTF.

The J gene is TRBJ1-2, the V gene TRBV5-1; TRBD1 aligns across 9 bases. The germline CDR1 and CDR2 sequences are SGHRS and YFSETQ. Trimming at V came to 3 bases and at J to 5 bases, leaving 8 bases not matched to a gene. The CDR3 is 15 amino acids. CDR3 amino acids: CASSSDTGTGYGYTF. CDR3 bases: TGCGCCAGCAGCTCTGATACCGGGACAGGGTATGGCTACACCTTC.

J is TRBJ2-7 and V is TRBV4-2, with unresolved D. The germline V gene encodes CDR1 LGHNA and CDR2 YNFKEQ. The CDR3 has 15 residues. V lost 0 bases and J 1 base, leaving 10 bases between the germline ends. The CDR3 region has the DNA TGTGCCAGCAGCCAAGATGTTATAGGTTCCTACGAGCAGTACTTC. It yields the protein CASSQDVIGSYEQYF.

The chain links TRBV4-2 to TRBJ2-3; 11 nucleotides line up with TRBD2. V gave up 11 bases and J gave up 6 bases; unmatched junction bases: 7. In germline, CDR1 is LGHNA, CDR2 YNFKEQ. CDR3 length: 13 residues. As DNA, the CDR3 is TGTGCCTTTCGGGCTAGCGGGGGGGATACGCAGTATTTT. The encoded protein is CAFRASGGDTQYF.

The chain links TRBV29-1 to TRBJ2-7; D tentatively fits TRBD1 or TRBD2 (5 bases each). CDR1 and CDR2 from the germline V gene are SQVTM and ANQGSEA. This CDR3 is built from 14 residues. The germline V and J ends were trimmed by 6 bases and 7 bases, with 22 bases remaining between them. DNA of the CDR3: TGCAGCGTAGAAAACCGGGGCCAACATCCAGAGCAGTACTTC. The encoded protein is CSVENRGQHPEQYF.

The J gene is TRBJ1-2, the V gene TRBV6-6, with 7 bases lining up with TRBD1. V was pared by 6 bases and J by 8 bases, with 6 bases of the junction left unmatched. Germline CDR1 and CDR2: MNHNY and SVGAGI (reference sequence). This CDR3 region has 12 residues. The chain's CDR3 is CASSLSGQGYTF. As DNA, the CDR3 is TGTGCCAGCAGCCTCTCGGGACAGGGCTACACCTTC.

This sequence joins TRBV4-2 and TRBJ2-7; D could derive from TRBD1 or TRBD2 (5 bases each). This CDR3 is 13 amino acids long. CDR1 and CDR2 from the germline V gene are LGHNA and YNFKEQ. Trimming removed 4 bases at V and 6 bases at J, with 13 bases between. CDR3 coding DNA: TGTGCCAGCAGCCTTGGTGGGGGATCCGAGCAGTACTTC. This gives the protein CASSLGGGSEQYF.

The chain recombines TRBV29-1 with TRBJ1-1, with TRBD1 as a possible D gene (6 bases). Looked up from germline, CDR1 is SQVTM and CDR2 is ANQGSEA. Deletions cut 2 bases from V and 2 bases from J, with 12 bases between. The CDR3 runs 14 residues. CDR3 sequence (DNA): TGCAGCGTTGAACTCCAGGGGATCAACACTGAAGCTTTCTTT. Its translation: CSVELQGINTEAFF.

V and J are TRBV7-6 and TRBJ2-5; 11 bases are a match to TRBD1. Per the germline V gene, CDR1 is SGHVS and CDR2 is FNYEAQ. The J segment lost 3 bases and the V segment lost 5 bases, leaving 2 bases of the junction unmatched. This CDR3 is built from 14 residues. CDR3 in amino acids: CASSRDRGKETQYF. In nucleotides, the CDR3 is TGTGCCAGCAGCCGGGACAGGGGGAAAGAGACCCAGTACTTC.

This clone was picked up many times. The chain has TRBV6-1 and TRBJ1-2; 7 nucleotides align to TRBD1. Germline CDR1 reads MNHNS; CDR2 reads SASEGT. Trimming cost V 4 bases and J 8 bases; bases outside gene matches: 7. This CDR3 has 13 amino acids. CDR3 sequence (DNA): TGTGCCAGCAGTGCGACAGGGTGGATAGGCTACACCTTC. This gives the protein CASSATGWIGYTF.

The chain has TRBV6-5 and TRBJ1-3, with D perhaps TRBD1 (5 bases). In germline, CDR1 is MNHEY, CDR2 SVGAGI. The ends were cut back, 6 bases at V and 0 bases at J, with 12 bases in the middle. This CDR3 comprises 15 residues. The CDR3 nucleotides read TGTGCCAGCAGCCTGGGACGGAGCTCTGGAAACACCATATATTTT. It encodes CASSLGRSSGNTIYF.

The rearrangement joins TRBV6-5 to TRBJ1-2; D possibly corresponds to TRBD1 (6 bases). V lost 5 bases, J lost 6 bases, and 16 bases lay in between. The CDR3 is made up of 14 amino acids. The germline V gene encodes CDR1 MNHEY and CDR2 SVGAGI. CDR3 in DNA: TGTGCCAGCAGTCCAGGGGCTAAGATTAATGGCTACACCTTC. Amino acids: CASSPGAKINGYTF.